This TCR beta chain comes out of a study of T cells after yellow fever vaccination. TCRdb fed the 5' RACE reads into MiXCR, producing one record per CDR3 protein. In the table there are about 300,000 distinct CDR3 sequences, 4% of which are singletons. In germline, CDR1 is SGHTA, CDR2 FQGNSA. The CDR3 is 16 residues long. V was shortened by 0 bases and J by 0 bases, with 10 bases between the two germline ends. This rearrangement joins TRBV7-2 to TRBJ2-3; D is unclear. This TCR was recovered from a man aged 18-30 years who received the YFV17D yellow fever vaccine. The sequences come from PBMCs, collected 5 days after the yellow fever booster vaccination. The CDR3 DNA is TGTGCCAGCAGCTTAGCTCTGTACTCTAGCACAGATACGCAGTATTTT. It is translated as CASSLALYSSTDTQYF.